This entry lists 25 T cell receptor beta chains sequenced from one sample in a study of PD-1 blockade in classical Hodgkin lymphoma. Repertoires were generated with immunoSEQ multiplex PCR, while TCRdb's copy carries only in-frame clones and drops some. The table includes more than 10,000 clones, 75% to 95% detected once. Every patient relapsed after autologous stem cell transplantation, and brentuximab vedotin exposure varied. The specimen was peripheral blood mononuclear cells (PBMCs), collected at baseline. These receptors were taken from a human donor with classical Hodgkin lymphoma.

The chain links TRBV5-6 to TRBJ2-1, with no clear D. V lost 0 bases and J 4 bases, leaving 14 bases between the germline ends. The length of the CDR3 is 16 residues. Germline V gives CDR1 SGHDT, CDR2 YYEEEE. CDR3 nucleotides: TGTGCCAGCAGCTTGGAATGGGAACGCCCGTACAATGAGCAGTTCTTC. Amino acid sequence: CASSLEWERPYNEQFF.

V usage is TRBV6-5 and J usage is TRBJ2-7, with no clear D. V lost 1 base and J 5 bases, leaving 18 bases between the germline ends. Germline CDR1 MNHEY, CDR2 SVGAGI. The CDR3 contains 16 residues. This CDR3 reads CASSYLLSGIPHEQYF. The DNA of the CDR3 is TGTGCCAGCAGTTACTTACTCAGTGGGATTCCCCACGAGCAGTACTTC.

This clone was detected once. The chain combines TRBV5-1 with TRBJ2-3; D gene uncertain. The CDR3 is 14 amino acids. V shed 0 bases and J shed 4 bases, with 9 bases lying between them. Looked up from germline, CDR1 is SGHRS and CDR2 is YFSETQ. The CDR3 DNA reads as TGCGCCAGCAGCTTGGAGGCAGACGCAGATACGCAGTATTTT. Its protein product is CASSLEADADTQYF.

The chain joins TRBV6-6 to TRBJ2-7, with TRBD1 identical over 12 bases. Germline-derived CDR1 and CDR2 are MNHNY and SVGAGI (reference sequence). The CDR3 sequence is 14 residues long. V was clipped by 7 bases and J by 7 bases; unmatched bases: 8. In DNA form, the CDR3 reads TGTGCCAGCAAACCGGGACAGGGGGCACAGGAGCAGTACTTC. Its translation: CASKPGQGAQEQYF.

The count of this clone is one. The chain uses TRBV7-2 and TRBJ2-1, with D unclear. V was cut by 3 bases and J by 5 bases, with 8 bases left in between. Germline-derived CDR1 and CDR2 are SGHTA and FQGNSA. This CDR3 has 13 amino acids. CDR3 nucleotides: TGTGCCAGCAGCTTGCCCCTGGACAATGAGCAGTTCTTC. It codes for CASSLPLDNEQFF.

This chain uses TRBV10-1 with TRBJ1-3; TRBD1 is a possible D gene (5 bases). Germline V gives CDR1 WNHNN, CDR2 SYGVQD (reference sequence). The CDR3 has 14 amino acids. V was pared by 7 bases and J by 0 bases, with 10 bases between. The CDR3 nucleotides read TGCGCCAGCACCGACAGTCTCTCTGGAAACACCATATATTTT. It translates to CASTDSLSGNTIYF.

This chain connects TRBV28 to TRBJ1-5; unclear D gene. The CDR3 sequence is 15 residues long. V was pared by 6 bases and J by 0 bases, with 12 bases between. Germline-derived CDR1 and CDR2 are MDHEN and SYDVKM. The CDR3 loop reads CASRNWAFSNQPQHF. Here the CDR3 DNA reads TGTGCCAGCAGGAATTGGGCCTTTAGCAATCAGCCCCAGCATTTT.

The rearrangement links TRBV6-5 to TRBJ2-6; 7 bases line up with TRBD1. The CDR3 has 15 residues. The germline V gene encodes CDR1 MNHEY and CDR2 SVGAGI. The V segment lost 6 bases and the J segment 3 bases; nucleotides outside the gene matches: 5. The CDR3 protein is CASRAQGVGANVLTF. In nucleotides, the CDR3 is TGTGCCAGCAGGGCCCAGGGGGTTGGGGCCAACGTCCTGACTTTC.

This clone was detected only once. The V and J genes are TRBV5-1 and TRBJ2-7; D ambiguous. The germline gives CDR1 SGHRS, CDR2 YFSETQ. V shed 2 bases and J shed 4 bases, with 16 bases lying between them. The CDR3 contains 15 residues. The CDR3 DNA is TGCGCCAGCAGCTTACTTATGGGTCAGCAATACGAGCAGTACTTC. Protein: CASSLLMGQQYEQYF.

The chain carries TRBV5-1 and TRBJ1-2, with a weak D call TRBD1 (6 bases). The CDR3 sequence is 17 residues long. The germline V gene has CDR1 SGHRS and CDR2 YFSETQ. V was pared by 1 base and J by 2 bases, with 18 bases between. The CDR3 here is CASSLSPAGGANYGYTF. The CDR3 nucleotides are TGCGCCAGCAGCTTGAGCCCGGCTGGGGGCGCGAACTATGGCTACACCTTC.

This chain links TRBV5-1 with TRBJ2-5; 8 nucleotides match TRBD1. The germline CDR1 and CDR2 sequences are SGHRS and YFSETQ. The CDR3 totals 15 residues. With 1 base clipped from V and 6 bases from J, the junction kept 8 bases outside the gene matches. The CDR3 loop reads CASSLSTGVVKTQYF. CDR3 nucleotide sequence: TGCGCCAGCAGCTTGTCGACAGGGGTCGTAAAGACCCAGTACTTC.

The V gene is TRBV5-1, the J gene TRBJ2-7; TRBD1 agrees at 12 bases. This CDR3 spans 16 amino acids. Germline V gene data show CDR1 as SGHRS and CDR2 as YFSETQ. J gave up 4 bases and V 4 bases, and 9 bases lay outside the gene matches. CDR3 nucleotides: TGCGCCAGCAGCCGGCAACCGGGACAGGGGGCTTACGAGCAGTACTTC. It yields the protein CASSRQPGQGAYEQYF.

This rearrangement joins TRBV19 to TRBJ2-1; D is unclear. The V end was cut by 4 bases, the J end by 0 bases, with 13 bases between. Germline CDR1 is LNHDA and CDR2 is SQIVND (reference sequence). The CDR3 loop spans 16 amino acids. This chain's CDR3 is CASSTSKGNSYNEQFF. The CDR3 DNA reads as TGTGCCAGTAGTACCTCTAAGGGTAACTCCTACAATGAGCAGTTCTTC.

This rearrangement joins TRBV7-6 to TRBJ2-5; possibly TRBD2 for D (6 bases). CDR1 is SGHVS, CDR2 FNYEAQ, per germline. V dropped 2 bases and J dropped 4 bases, with 20 bases sitting between them. The CDR3 consists of 17 residues. CDR3 residues: CASSLRSGRAGGETQYF. CDR3 DNA sequence: TGTGCCAGCAGCTTAAGAAGTGGGCGAGCCGGGGGAGAGACCCAGTACTTC. Based on the CDR3 plus reference TRBV7-6 and TRBJ2-5, the full variable domain is GAGVSQSPRYKVTKRGQDVALRCDPISGHVSLYWYRQALGQGPEFLTYFNYEAQQDKSGLPNDRFSAERPEGSISTLTIQRTEQRDSAMYRCASSLRSGRAGGETQYFGPGTRLLVL.

The V call is TRBV5-1, the J call TRBJ2-7, with 7 nucleotides matching TRBD1. J was trimmed by 0 bases and V by 4 bases; bases with no gene match: 7. Germline V gene sequence: CDR1 SGHRS, CDR2 YFSETQ. The CDR3 loop spans 15 amino acids. This chain's CDR3 is CASSITGVSSYEQYF. The CDR3 DNA sequence: TGCGCCAGCAGCATAACAGGGGTCAGCTCCTACGAGCAGTACTTC.

The chain is built from TRBV5-1 and TRBJ1-1, with D possibly matching TRBD1 (5 bases). The CDR3 has 14 amino acids. V dropped 0 bases and J dropped 4 bases, with 10 bases sitting between them. CDR1 and CDR2 from the germline V gene are SGHRS and YFSETQ. As DNA, the CDR3 is TGCGCCAGCAGCTTGGGGGGCGCATCCACTGAAGCTTTCTTT. Translation gives CASSLGGASTEAFF.

The chain employs TRBV4-1 and TRBJ2-1, with TRBD2 identical over 8 bases. The CDR3 has 17 residues. Losses at the gene ends were 3 bases for V and 6 bases for J; bases not matched to a gene: 13. Germline V lookup: CDR1 MGHRA, CDR2 YSYEKL. The DNA for the CDR3 is TGCGCCAGCAGCCATGTATCGGGACTAGGGGTGTTCAATGAGCAGTTCTTC. This sequence encodes CASSHVSGLGVFNEQFF.

This chain links TRBV30 with TRBJ1-1; unclear D gene. Germline V gives CDR1 GTSNPN, CDR2 SVGIG (reference sequence). The CDR3 sequence is 15 residues long. Trimming pared 0 bases from V and 3 bases from J, leaving 14 bases between. This chain's CDR3 is CAWSVRRVRDTEAFF. CDR3 bases: TGTGCCTGGAGTGTGAGGAGGGTTCGGGACACTGAAGCTTTCTTT.

The chain couples TRBV7-6 to TRBJ1-1; D is ambiguous. The ends were cut back, 2 bases at V and 1 base at J, with 5 bases in the middle. Germline V lookup: CDR1 SGHVS, CDR2 FNYEAQ. This CDR3 comprises 13 residues. CDR3: CASSLSGNTEAFF. The CDR3 coding sequence is TGTGCCAGCAGCTTATCCGGGAACACTGAAGCTTTCTTT.

This chain links TRBV19 with TRBJ1-2, with a weak D call TRBD1 (6 bases). The CDR3 has 14 residues. Germline CDR1 and CDR2: LNHDA and SQIVND (reference sequence). Trimming took 4 bases from V and 2 from J, leaving 11 bases between them. The CDR3 is CASSRQAGNYGYTF. DNA for the CDR3: TGTGCCAGTAGTAGACAGGCAGGCAACTATGGCTACACCTTC.

The J gene is TRBJ1-2, the V gene TRBV30; tentative D call: TRBD1 (5 bases). Trimming pared 4 bases from V and 7 bases from J, leaving 13 bases between. The CDR3 extends over 12 amino acids. The germline gives CDR1 GTSNPN, CDR2 SVGIG (reference sequence). This chain's CDR3 is CAWITGPGGYTF. The CDR3 nucleotides are TGTGCCTGGATTACGGGGCCTGGTGGCTACACCTTC.

The chain uses TRBV5-1 and TRBJ2-5; D may be TRBD2 (5 bases). V was shortened by 0 bases and J by 1 base, with 7 bases between the two germline ends. There are 14 residues in the CDR3. CDR1 is SGHRS and CDR2 is YFSETQ in the germline V gene. The CDR3 region has the DNA TGCGCCAGCAGCTTGGCAAGCGGCCAAGAGACCCAGTACTTC. Protein sequence: CASSLASGQETQYF.

The V and J genes are TRBV5-1 and TRBJ2-2; unclear D gene. CDR1 is SGHRS, CDR2 YFSETQ, per germline. This CDR3 comprises 12 residues. The V gene lost 5 bases and the J gene lost 4 bases, with 6 bases spanning the gap. CDR3 amino acids: CASSSSTGELFF. CDR3 nucleotides: TGCGCCAGCAGTTCTTCCACCGGGGAGCTGTTTTTT.

V usage is TRBV6-6 and J usage is TRBJ1-1; 7 nucleotides agree with TRBD1. This CDR3 spans 13 amino acids. Germline V gene sequence: CDR1 MNHNY, CDR2 SVGAGI (reference sequence). V lost 5 bases to trimming and J lost 4 bases; unmatched junction nucleotides: 4. The CDR3: CASSTDRATEAFF. Written as DNA, the CDR3 is TGTGCCAGCAGTACCGACAGGGCCACTGAAGCTTTCTTT.

This clone was seen a handful of times. The chain combines TRBV10-1 with TRBJ1-6; 8 nucleotides match TRBD1. Looked up from germline, CDR1 is WNHNN and CDR2 is SYGVQD (reference sequence). The junction had 7 bases not matched to a gene; V was cut back by 5 bases and J by 7 bases. This CDR3 region has 15 residues. This CDR3 is CASSSGQGWNSPLHF. DNA of the CDR3: TGCGCCAGCAGTTCCGGACAGGGCTGGAATTCACCCCTCCACTTT.